This TCR beta chain stems from a study of T cell changes during pregnancy in multiple sclerosis. Generated by immunoSEQ multiplex PCR, the TCRdb table keeps only in-frame clones and is missing some. Here the sample spans 55,000 to 70,000 clones, 80% to 90% being singletons. CDR1 is SGHTA and CDR2 is FQGNSA in the germline V gene. This CDR3 has 14 amino acids. Unmatched junction bases numbered 6, after V lost 5 bases and J lost 3 bases. V is TRBV7-2 and J is TRBJ2-5; 7 positions agree with TRBD2. This material consisted of peripheral blood, taken in the first trimester of pregnancy. This TCR derives from a female donor with multiple sclerosis, enrolled in a pregnancy study. The CDR3 loop is CASSRDYNEETQYF. CDR3 in DNA: TGTGCCAGCAGCCGGGACTACAATGAAGAGACCCAGTACTTC.